The 26 T cell receptor beta chains given below trace back to one sample, sequenced in a study of cytomegalovirus exposure and HLA in healthy donors (dated by TCRdb to 2016 to 2017). The library was obtained by the immunoSEQ multiplex PCR assay. This is the immuneACCESS table as TCRdb keeps it, with only in-frame sequences that have V and J called. A part of the clones is gone; compared with another copy, unresolved V genes explain less than half, and the rest is unexplained. The sample data list some 260,000 clones, and about 90% of these were observed just once. 12% of the sample is held by the ten biggest clonotypes. Specimen: PBMCs. Source of these receptors: a man aged 18 to 29 in good health and CMV-seropositive.

V usage is TRBV2 and J usage is TRBJ2-5, with D tentatively TRBD2 (6 bases). The germline V gene encodes CDR1 SNHLY and CDR2 FYNNEI. The CDR3 sequence is 15 residues long. Trimming took off 3 bases at V and 4 bases at J, with 15 bases between the two ends. In DNA form, the CDR3 reads TGTGCCAGCAGTGAGACGGCGGGGAGGAGAGAGACCCAGTACTTC. Its protein product is CASSETAGRRETQYF. Combining the CDR3 with reference TRBV2 and TRBJ2-5 gives the whole variable domain EPEVTQTPSHQVTQMGQEVILRCVPISNHLYFYWYRQILGQKVEFLVSFYNNEISEKSEIFDDQFSVERPDGSNFTLKIRSTKLEDSAMYFCASSETAGRRETQYFGPGTRLLVL.

The chain's CDR3 is CASSQEPGQGALIEETQYF. In DNA, the CDR3 is TGCGCCAGCAGCCAGGAACCGGGACAGGGGGCTTTGATAGAAGAGACCCAGTACTTC. The J gene is TRBJ2-5, the V gene TRBV4-3; 12 bases agree with TRBD1. V lost 3 bases and J lost 3; bases outside the gene matches: 14. The CDR3 has 19 amino acids. Germline loops: CDR1 LGHNA, CDR2 YSLEER.

The V call is TRBV5-8, the J call TRBJ2-1; D perhaps matches TRBD1 (6 bases). Trimming took off 0 bases at V and 9 bases at J, with 10 bases between the two ends. The length of the CDR3 is 13 residues. CDR1 SGHTS and CDR2 YDEGEE come from the germline V gene. The chain's CDR3 is CASSLGSRGEQFF. The CDR3 DNA reads as TGTGCCAGCAGCTTGGGTAGCAGGGGTGAGCAGTTCTTC.

J is TRBJ1-5 and V is TRBV19, with D hard to call. CDR1 is LNHDA and CDR2 is SQIVND in the germline V gene (reference sequence). The V and J ends lost 4 bases and 0 bases respectively, with 7 bases between them. The CDR3 covers 14 residues. CDR3 loop: CASSSYYSNQPQHF. The CDR3 bases are TGTGCCAGTAGTAGCTATTATAGCAATCAGCCCCAGCATTTT.

The V gene is TRBV6-5, the J gene TRBJ2-7; 9 bases are a match to TRBD1. Germline V gene sequence: CDR1 MNHEY, CDR2 SVGAGI. The CDR3 runs 15 residues. The V and J ends lost 6 bases and 4 bases, in that order; junction bases with no gene match: 10. CDR3 coding DNA: TGTGCCAGCAGCCTAGACGGGACAGGGTATTACGAGCAGTACTTC. This sequence encodes CASSLDGTGYYEQYF.

The chain recombines TRBV2 with TRBJ1-2, with D tentatively TRBD1 (6 bases). Germline V CDR1 and CDR2: SNHLY, FYNNEI. The CDR3 is made up of 15 amino acids. Deletions cut 6 bases from V and 2 bases from J, with 16 bases between. As DNA, the CDR3 is TGTGCCAGCAGGGCGATGACAGGAGCGAACTATGGCTACACCTTC. Its translation is CASRAMTGANYGYTF.

The CDR3: CASSLGGISGSRNEQFF. The CDR3 DNA reads as TGTGCCAGCAGCTTAGGAGGTATTAGCGGGAGTAGGAATGAGCAGTTCTTC. The chain recombines TRBV7-8 with TRBJ2-1; 9 bases align to TRBD2. The CDR3 loop spans 17 amino acids. Germline-derived CDR1 and CDR2 are SGHVS and FQNEAQ. Trimming cost V 1 base and J 7 bases; bases outside gene matches: 11.

The chain links TRBV2 to TRBJ2-2; the D is unclear. V was trimmed by 9 bases and J by 1 base, leaving 12 bases between them. Germline V gene data show CDR1 as SNHLY and CDR2 as FYNNEI. The CDR3 is made up of 14 amino acids. CDR3 DNA: TGTGCCAGTGGCCCATCCTTGAACACCGGGGAGCTGTTTTTT. Protein: CASGPSLNTGELFF.

The chain is built from TRBV25-1 and TRBJ1-1, with TRBD1 matching over 7 bases. After removal of 5 bases from V and 6 bases from J, the junction contained 15 bases not matched to a gene. CDR3 length: 16 amino acids. Looked up from germline, CDR1 is MGHDK and CDR2 is SYGVNS. This CDR3 is CASSLPGAGGGSEAFF. The CDR3 bases are TGTGCCAGCAGTCTTCCTGGGGCAGGGGGGGGTTCTGAAGCTTTCTTT.

This sequence joins TRBV27 and TRBJ2-2; 9 nucleotides align to TRBD1. The ends lost 6 bases at V and 6 bases at J; junction bases unmatched: 8. This CDR3 is built from 15 residues. In germline, CDR1 is MNHEY, CDR2 SMNVEV (reference sequence). In DNA, the CDR3 is TGTGCCAGCAGAAAACAGGGGGCGCACGCCGGGGAGCTGTTTTTT. It specifies CASRKQGAHAGELFF.

The chain has TRBV7-2 and TRBJ2-1; D gene ambiguous. This CDR3 is built from 12 residues. CDR1 is SGHTA and CDR2 is FQGNSA in the germline V gene. V lost 1 base and J lost 15, with 13 bases in between. CDR3 nucleotides: TGTGCCAGCAGCTTAGAACGGCGAATACCGTTCTTC. Translated: CASSLERRIPFF. Drawing the rest from reference TRBV7-2 and TRBJ2-1, the complete variable domain is GAGVSQSPSNKVTEKGKDVELRCDPISGHTALYWYRQSLGQGLEFLIYFQGNSAPDKSGLPSDRFSAERTGGSVSTLTIQRTQQEDSAVYLCASSLERRIPFFGPGTRLTVL.

The rearrangement uses TRBV29-1 and TRBJ2-3; D may be TRBD2 (6 bases). The length of the CDR3 is 15 residues. The V gene lost 5 bases and the J gene lost 1 base, with 16 bases spanning the gap. Germline V gives CDR1 SQVTM, CDR2 ANQGSEA. CDR3 DNA: TGCAGCGTTCGTGTAGGCGGGAAGGGCACAGATACGCAGTATTTT. Translation gives CSVRVGGKGTDTQYF.

The rearrangement uses TRBV6-5 and TRBJ2-7; 7 bases line up with TRBD2. The germline CDR1 and CDR2 sequences are MNHEY and SVGAGI. This CDR3 spans 15 amino acids. After removal of 6 bases from V and 2 bases from J, the junction contained 10 bases not matched to a gene. The CDR3 sequence is CASSPGLAVPYEQYF. In nucleotides, the CDR3 is TGTGCCAGCAGCCCGGGGCTAGCGGTCCCCTACGAGCAGTACTTC.

V and J are TRBV27 and TRBJ2-7, with D maybe TRBD1 (5 bases). The germline V and J ends were trimmed by 4 bases and 3 bases, with 13 bases remaining between them. The germline gives CDR1 MNHEY, CDR2 SMNVEV (reference sequence). The CDR3 runs 14 residues. Here the CDR3 DNA reads TGTGCCAGCAGTTCCTCATTAGACAGCTACGAGCAGTACTTC. This codes for CASSSSLDSYEQYF.

The V gene is TRBV18, the J gene TRBJ2-1; D ambiguous. This CDR3 spans 14 amino acids. Germline V gives CDR1 KGHSH, CDR2 LQKENI. The ends were cut back, 0 bases at V and 6 bases at J, with 9 bases in the middle. CDR3 nucleotide sequence: TGTGCCAGCTCACCACCCGGCAGCCTCAATGAGCAGTTCTTC. Encoded protein: CASSPPGSLNEQFF.

The V gene is TRBV2, the J gene TRBJ2-3; 7 bases are a match to TRBD1. V dropped 7 bases and J dropped 3; count of bases not matched to a gene: 4. CDR3 length equals 13 residues. Germline loops: CDR1 SNHLY, CDR2 FYNNEI. CDR3 residues: CASNGQATDTQYF. Written as DNA, the CDR3 is TGTGCCAGCAATGGACAGGCGACAGATACGCAGTATTTT.

The chain couples TRBV7-2 to TRBJ1-5; possibly TRBD1 for D (5 bases). The V end lost 5 bases, the J end lost 2 bases, and 22 bases lay between the germline ends. Germline-derived CDR1 and CDR2 are SGHTA and FQGNSA. This CDR3 is 18 amino acids long. Here the CDR3 reads CASSRGLVARGGNQPQHF. DNA for the CDR3: TGTGCCAGCAGCCGGGGTCTGGTGGCGAGGGGTGGCAATCAGCCCCAGCATTTT. Full variable domain (remainder filled in from reference TRBV7-2 and TRBJ1-5): GAGVSQSPSNKVTEKGKDVELRCDPISGHTALYWYRQSLGQGLEFLIYFQGNSAPDKSGLPSDRFSAERTGGSVSTLTIQRTQQEDSAVYLCASSRGLVARGGNQPQHFGDGTRLSIL.

Points on this clone: The same CDR3 also results from other DNA sequences found in this sample. J is TRBJ2-7 and V is TRBV10-3, with TRBD2 as a possible D gene (6 bases). With 4 bases removed from V and 5 bases from J, the gap between germline ends came to 9 bases. This CDR3 region has 12 residues. The germline V gene encodes CDR1 ENHRY and CDR2 SYGVKD. DNA for the CDR3: TGTGCCATCAGTGTGGAGGGGAACGAGCAGTACTTC. It encodes CAISVEGNEQYF.

The chain uses TRBV7-8 and TRBJ2-6; TRBD2 is a possible D gene (5 bases). From germline, CDR1 is SGHVS and CDR2 FQNEAQ. The CDR3 is 19 residues long. Deletions cut 2 bases from V and 1 base from J, with 18 bases between. The CDR3: CASSLRLWGEGSGANVLTF. The CDR3 region has the DNA TGTGCCAGCAGCTTAAGGCTATGGGGTGAGGGATCTGGGGCCAACGTCCTGACTTTC.

The chain couples TRBV6-4 to TRBJ1-2; no definite D call. Trimming removed 0 bases at V and 1 base at J, with 12 bases between. The CDR3 runs to 16 residues. Germline V CDR1 and CDR2: MRHNA, SNTAGT. The CDR3: CASSDSSSALNYGYTF. CDR3 in DNA: TGTGCCAGCAGTGACTCGAGCTCAGCCCTTAACTATGGCTACACCTTC.

V gene TRBV6-1 combines with J gene TRBJ2-3; TRBD2 aligns across 8 bases. Trimming took 2 bases from V and 5 from J; bases not matched to a gene: 9. CDR1 is MNHNS and CDR2 is SASEGT in the germline V gene. The length of the CDR3 is 16 residues. CDR3 protein: CASSELSGRGEDTQYF. The CDR3 coding sequence is TGTGCCAGCAGTGAATTAAGCGGGAGAGGAGAAGATACGCAGTATTTT.

The chain carries TRBV5-1 and TRBJ2-1, with no clear D. CDR3 length equals 16 residues. The V gene's germline CDR1 is SGHRS and CDR2 YFSETQ. V shed 1 base and J shed 0 bases, with 11 bases lying between them. The chain's CDR3 is CASSLSFRSSYNEQFF. The DNA of the CDR3 is TGCGCCAGCAGCTTGTCATTCCGCAGCTCCTACAATGAGCAGTTCTTC.

The rearrangement joins TRBV5-6 to TRBJ1-2; 7 bases are a match to TRBD1. The CDR3 is 14 residues long. Germline values: CDR1 SGHDT, CDR2 YYEEEE. J gave up 10 bases and V 4 bases, and 13 bases lay outside the gene matches. CDR3 protein: CASSRRQGPNVYTF. The CDR3 nucleotides are TGTGCCAGCAGCAGAAGACAGGGCCCTAATGTCTACACCTTC.

Here the CDR3 DNA reads TGTGCCTGGAGTGGCGGGAGAGGGGATACGCAGTATTTT. Its protein is CAWSGGRGDTQYF. This chain connects TRBV30 to TRBJ2-3, with 7 bases lining up with TRBD2. Germline lookup yields CDR1 GTSNPN and CDR2 SVGIG (reference sequence). Germline trimming cut 1 base from V and 6 bases from J; bases unmatched to any gene: 4. The CDR3 is 13 residues long.

This clone has a handful of counts. The chain employs TRBV27 and TRBJ2-1; D gene ambiguous. Germline-derived CDR1 and CDR2 are MNHEY and SMNVEV (reference sequence). The CDR3 is 14 amino acids. Trimming removed 4 bases from V and 0 bases from J, with 7 bases in between. CDR3 amino acids: CASSSPSSYNEQFF. CDR3 DNA sequence: TGTGCCAGCAGTTCCCCGAGCTCCTACAATGAGCAGTTCTTC.

The table lists this clone with a few counts. This chain uses TRBV5-1 with TRBJ1-2; maybe TRBD1 (5 bases). CDR3 length: 14 residues. Trimming removed 0 bases from V and 6 bases from J, with 12 bases in between. CDR1 is SGHRS and CDR2 is YFSETQ in the germline V gene. The CDR3 DNA sequence: TGCGCCAGCAGCTTGGGCTCCAGCAGGGATGGCTACACCTTC. This encodes CASSLGSSRDGYTF.